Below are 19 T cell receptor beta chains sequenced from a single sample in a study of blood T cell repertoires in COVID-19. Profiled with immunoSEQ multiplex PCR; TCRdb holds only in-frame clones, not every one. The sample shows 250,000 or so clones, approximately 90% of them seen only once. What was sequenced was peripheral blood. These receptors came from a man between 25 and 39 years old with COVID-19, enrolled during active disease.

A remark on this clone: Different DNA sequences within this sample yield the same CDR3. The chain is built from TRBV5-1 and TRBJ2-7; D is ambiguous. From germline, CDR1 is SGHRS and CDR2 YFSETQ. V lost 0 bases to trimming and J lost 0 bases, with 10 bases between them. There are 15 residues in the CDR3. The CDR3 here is CASSLDGTSSYEQYF. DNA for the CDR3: TGCGCCAGCAGCTTGGATGGCACGTCCTCCTACGAGCAGTACTTC. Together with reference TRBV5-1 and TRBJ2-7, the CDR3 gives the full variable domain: KAGVTQTPRYLIKTRGQQVTLSCSPISGHRSVSWYQQTPGQGLQFLFEYFSETQRNKGNFPGRFSGRQFSNSRSEMNVSTLELGDSALYLCASSLDGTSSYEQYFGPGTRLTVT.

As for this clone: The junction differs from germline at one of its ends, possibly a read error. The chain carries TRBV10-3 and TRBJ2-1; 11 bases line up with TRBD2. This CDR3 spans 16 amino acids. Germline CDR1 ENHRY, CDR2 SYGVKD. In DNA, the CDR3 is TGTGCCATGAGTGCTATTCTACTAGCGGGAGCGAATGAGCAGTTCTTC. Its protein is CAMSAILLAGANEQFF.

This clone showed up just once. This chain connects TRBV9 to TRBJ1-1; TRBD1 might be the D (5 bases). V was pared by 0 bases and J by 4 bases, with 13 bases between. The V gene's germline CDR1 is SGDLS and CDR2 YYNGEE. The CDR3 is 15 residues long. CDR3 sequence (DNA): TGTGCCAGCAGCGTAGAAGGCGGGGGAGGCACTGAAGCTTTCTTT. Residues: CASSVEGGGGTEAFF.

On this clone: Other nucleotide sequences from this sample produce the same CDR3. CDR3 DNA: TGTGCCAGTAGTATCCAGTTCAATCAGCCCCAGCATTTT. This gives the protein CASSIQFNQPQHF. The chain is built from TRBV19 and TRBJ1-5; no reliable D call. Trimming cost V 3 bases and J 3 bases, with 6 bases left between them. This CDR3 has 13 amino acids. CDR1 is LNHDA, CDR2 SQIVND, per germline (reference sequence).

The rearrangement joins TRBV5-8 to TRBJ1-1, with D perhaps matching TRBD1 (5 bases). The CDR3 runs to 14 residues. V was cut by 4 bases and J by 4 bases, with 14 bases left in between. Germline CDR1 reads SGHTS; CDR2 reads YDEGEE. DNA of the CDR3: TGTGCCAGCAGCCCATCCCCCAGGGTCACTGAAGCTTTCTTT. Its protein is CASSPSPRVTEAFF.

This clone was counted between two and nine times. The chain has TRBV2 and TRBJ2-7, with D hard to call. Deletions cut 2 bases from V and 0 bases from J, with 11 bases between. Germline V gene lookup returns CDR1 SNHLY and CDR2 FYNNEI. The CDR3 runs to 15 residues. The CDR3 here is CASSESQASSYEQYF. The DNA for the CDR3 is TGTGCCAGCAGTGAAAGCCAGGCCTCCTCCTACGAGCAGTACTTC.

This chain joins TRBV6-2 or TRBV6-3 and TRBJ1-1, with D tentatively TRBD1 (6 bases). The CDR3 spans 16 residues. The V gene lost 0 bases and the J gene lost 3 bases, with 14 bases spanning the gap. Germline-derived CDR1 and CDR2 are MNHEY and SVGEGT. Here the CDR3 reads CASSYSRGKWDTEAFF. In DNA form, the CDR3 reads TGTGCCAGCAGTTACTCTAGGGGGAAGTGGGACACTGAAGCTTTCTTT.

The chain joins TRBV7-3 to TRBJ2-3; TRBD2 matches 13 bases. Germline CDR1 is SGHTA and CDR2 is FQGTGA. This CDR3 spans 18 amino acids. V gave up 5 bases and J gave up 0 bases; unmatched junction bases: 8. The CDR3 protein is CASSHTGTSGTSTDTQYF. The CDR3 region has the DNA TGTGCCAGCAGCCATACCGGGACTAGCGGGACTAGCACAGATACGCAGTATTTT.

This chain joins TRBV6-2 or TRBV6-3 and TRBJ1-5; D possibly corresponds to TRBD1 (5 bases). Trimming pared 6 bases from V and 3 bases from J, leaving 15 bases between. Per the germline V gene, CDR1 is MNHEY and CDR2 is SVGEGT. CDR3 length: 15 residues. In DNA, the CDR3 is TGTGCCAGCAGCTCCGACAGACTCCACAATCAGCCCCAGCATTTT. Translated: CASSSDRLHNQPQHF.

CDR3 sequence reads: CASSADTDRGRTGELFF. CDR3 nucleotides: TGCGCCAGCAGCGCAGATACCGACAGGGGCCGCACCGGGGAGCTGTTTTTT. J is TRBJ2-2 and V is TRBV5-1; 8 bases match TRBD1. This CDR3 has 17 residues. The germline CDR1 and CDR2 sequences are SGHRS and YFSETQ. V lost 4 bases and J lost 4; bases outside the gene matches: 12.

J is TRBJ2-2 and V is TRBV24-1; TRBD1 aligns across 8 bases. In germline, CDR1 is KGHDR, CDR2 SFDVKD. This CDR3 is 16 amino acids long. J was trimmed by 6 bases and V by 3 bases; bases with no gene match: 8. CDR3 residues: CATSDRATGDAGELFF. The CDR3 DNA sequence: TGTGCCACCAGTGATAGGGCGACAGGGGATGCCGGGGAGCTGTTTTTT.

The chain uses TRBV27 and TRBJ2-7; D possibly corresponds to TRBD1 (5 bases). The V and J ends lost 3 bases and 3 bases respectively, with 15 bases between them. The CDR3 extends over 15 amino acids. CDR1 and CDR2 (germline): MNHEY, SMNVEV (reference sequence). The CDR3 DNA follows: TGTGCCAGCAGTTTTGGTTGGGGCGGACACTACGAGCAGTACTTC. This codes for CASSFGWGGHYEQYF.

The CDR3 reads CATSRQFMQGAPTYEQYF. In DNA, the CDR3 is TGTGCCACCAGCAGACAATTCATGCAGGGGGCCCCAACGTACGAGCAGTACTTC. V gene TRBV15 combines with J gene TRBJ2-7, with 8 bases matching TRBD1. The CDR3 has 18 amino acids. Per the germline V gene, CDR1 is LNHNV and CDR2 is YYDKDF (reference sequence). With V trimmed by 2 bases and J by 4 bases, 16 bases remained unmatched.

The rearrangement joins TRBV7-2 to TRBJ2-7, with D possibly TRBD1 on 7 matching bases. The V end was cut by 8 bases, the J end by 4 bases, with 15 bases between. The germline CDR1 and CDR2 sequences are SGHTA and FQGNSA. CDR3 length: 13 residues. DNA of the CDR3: TGTGCCAGCGGCGGGACAGCCAAATACGAGCAGTACTTC. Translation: CASGGTAKYEQYF.

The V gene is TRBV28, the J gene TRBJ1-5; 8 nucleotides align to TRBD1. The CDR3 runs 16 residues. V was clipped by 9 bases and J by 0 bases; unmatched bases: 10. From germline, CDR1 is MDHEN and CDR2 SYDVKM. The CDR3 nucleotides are TGTGCCAGTTATGGACAGGGAGAATATAGCAATCAGCCCCAGCATTTT. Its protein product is CASYGQGEYSNQPQHF.

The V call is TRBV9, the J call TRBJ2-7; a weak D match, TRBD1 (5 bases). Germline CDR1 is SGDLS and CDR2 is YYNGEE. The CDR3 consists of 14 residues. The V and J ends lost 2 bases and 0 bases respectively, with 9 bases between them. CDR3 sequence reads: CASSVDSFSYEQYF. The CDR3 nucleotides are TGTGCCAGCAGCGTCGACAGTTTCTCCTACGAGCAGTACTTC.

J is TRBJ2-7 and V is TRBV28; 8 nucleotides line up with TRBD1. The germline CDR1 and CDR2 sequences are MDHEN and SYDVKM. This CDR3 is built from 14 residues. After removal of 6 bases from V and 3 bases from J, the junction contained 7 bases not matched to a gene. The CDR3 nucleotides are TGTGCCAGCAGATCTGGGACAGGTCACTACGAGCAGTACTTC. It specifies CASRSGTGHYEQYF.

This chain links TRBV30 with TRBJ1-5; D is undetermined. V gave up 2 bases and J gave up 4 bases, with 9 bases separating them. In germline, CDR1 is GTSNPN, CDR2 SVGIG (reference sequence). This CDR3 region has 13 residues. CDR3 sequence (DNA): TGTGCCTGGAGTCTCGGAGTTAATCAGCCCCAGCATTTT. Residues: CAWSLGVNQPQHF.

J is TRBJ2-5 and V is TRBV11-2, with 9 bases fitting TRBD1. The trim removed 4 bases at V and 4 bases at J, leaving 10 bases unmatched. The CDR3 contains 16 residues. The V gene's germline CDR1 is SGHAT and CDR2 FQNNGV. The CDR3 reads CASSWTGTGRRETQYF. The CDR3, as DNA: TGTGCCAGCAGCTGGACCGGGACAGGGCGGAGAGAGACCCAGTACTTC.